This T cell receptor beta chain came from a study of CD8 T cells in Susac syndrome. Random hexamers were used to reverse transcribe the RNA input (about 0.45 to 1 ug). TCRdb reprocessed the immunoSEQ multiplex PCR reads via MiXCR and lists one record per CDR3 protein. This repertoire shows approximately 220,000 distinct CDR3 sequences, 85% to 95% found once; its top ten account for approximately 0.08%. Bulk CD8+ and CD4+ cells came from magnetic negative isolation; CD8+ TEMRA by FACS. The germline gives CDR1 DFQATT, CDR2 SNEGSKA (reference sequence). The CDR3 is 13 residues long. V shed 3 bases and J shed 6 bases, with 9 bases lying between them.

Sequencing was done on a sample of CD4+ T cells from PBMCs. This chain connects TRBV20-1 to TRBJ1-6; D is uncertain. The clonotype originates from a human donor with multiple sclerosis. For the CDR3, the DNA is TGCAGTGCTAGGGGCCCGGTTAATTCACCCCTCCACTTT. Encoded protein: CSARGPVNSPLHF.